This is a list of T cell receptor beta chains from one sample in a study of blood T cell repertoires in COVID-19. This table comes from immunoSEQ multiplex PCR, and its TCRdb copy is limited to in-frame clones, with some not included. The table has more than 150,000 clones, more than 85% seen once. The sequencing input was peripheral blood. These receptors came from a woman aged 70-85 years with acute or convalescent COVID-19. CDR3s include the opening cysteine and the closing phenylalanine or tryptophan. Each record gives: V gene, J gene, clone size, D gene, CDR3 DNA, CDR3 protein. The D gene is left open where the match is weak. Clone size is given for some rows only: seen once, a few or many times, or a class if the clone is expanded.

TRBV4-3	TRBJ2-1	-	TRBD2	TGCGCCAGCAGCCAGTCAACCGGGACTAGCGGGTACAATGAGCAGTTCTTC	CASSQSTGTSGYNEQFF
TRBV5-8	TRBJ1-2	-	TRBD1	TGTGCCAGCAGCTTTGGTGAAGGGGGCTGGGGCTACACCTTC	CASSFGEGGWGYTF
TRBV11-3	TRBJ2-2	-	-	TGTGCCAGCAGCTTCCATAACACCGGGGAGCTGTTTTTT	CASSFHNTGELFF
TRBV3-1/TRBV3-2	TRBJ2-7	-	-	TGTGCCAGCAGCCTACACCCCAGGGGTGCCGAGCAGTACTTC	CASSLHPRGAEQYF
TRBV19	TRBJ2-6	-	TRBD1	TGTGCCAGTAGTCGGACAGGGAGCTCTGGGGCCAACGTCCTGACTTTC	CASSRTGSSGANVLTF
TRBV28	TRBJ1-2	-	-	TGTGCCAGCAATTTTGGAGGTGGGGTAGGCTACACCTTC	CASNFGGGVGYTF
TRBV5-1	TRBJ1-6	-	-	TGCGCCAGCAGCTTAGACCAGGGAAATTCACCCCTCCACTTT	CASSLDQGNSPLHF
TRBV19	TRBJ2-3	-	TRBD1	TGTGCCAGTAATCACAGGGGGCAGGGTGATACGCAGTATTTT	CASNHRGQGDTQYF
TRBV18	TRBJ2-2	-	TRBD1	TGTGCCAGCTCACCATGGGACAGTATAGCCGGGGAGCTGTTTTTT	CASSPWDSIAGELFF
TRBV15	TRBJ2-1	-	TRBD2	TGTGCCACCAGCGGACCGGGACTAGCGGGTTTTAACAATGAGCAGTTCTTC	CATSGPGLAGFNNEQFF
TRBV30	TRBJ1-4	-	-	TGTGCCTGGAAGGGGGAGCATGAAAAACTGTTTTTT	CAWKGEHEKLFF
TRBV19	TRBJ2-2	-	-	TGTGCCAGTAGTATAGGCGGACAGATGAACGGGGAGCTGTTTTTT	CASSIGGQMNGELFF
TRBV6-1	TRBJ1-3	-	-	TGTGCCAGCAGTGCCCTCCAGTGGGCCGCTGGAAACACCATATATTTT	CASSALQWAAGNTIYF
TRBV4-3	TRBJ2-1	-	-	TGCGCCAGCAGCCAAGGGCCCTCAGGGTCCTACAATGAGCAGTTCTTC	CASSQGPSGSYNEQFF
TRBV3-1/TRBV3-2	TRBJ2-2	-	-	TGTGCCAGCAGGCTGGGGGGAACAAACACCGGGGAGCTGTTTTTT	CASRLGGTNTGELFF
TRBV9	TRBJ2-5	-	-	TGTGCCAGCAGCGCCGACACCCTAAGGACTCCAATAGAGACCCAGTACTTC	CASSADTLRTPIETQYF
TRBV4-1	TRBJ2-6	-	TRBD1	TGCGCCAGCAGCCAAGATAACAGGGGGCTCTCTGGGGCCAACGTCCTGACTTTC	CASSQDNRGLSGANVLTF
TRBV6-5	TRBJ2-2	-	-	TGTGCCAGCAGTAGGGAGGCAGACACCGGGGAGCTGTTTTTT	CASSREADTGELFF
TRBV6-2/TRBV6-3	TRBJ2-1	-	TRBD2	TGTGCCAGCAGTTACCGGGGACTAGCGGGCTACAATGAGCAGTTCTTC	CASSYRGLAGYNEQFF
TRBV7-9	TRBJ1-2	-	-	TGTGCCAGCTTGGGAGCGGGGCGTGATACTAACTATGGCTACACCTTC	CASLGAGRDTNYGYTF
TRBV7-9	TRBJ1-6	-	-	TGTGCCAGCAGCTTAGATCCGGGAAGCGCGGTCCACTTT	CASSLDPGSAVHF
TRBV2	TRBJ1-1	-	TRBD1	TGTGCCAGCAGTCGGGGACAGGGGAGCACTGAAGCTTTCTTT	CASSRGQGSTEAFF
TRBV19	TRBJ1-1	-	TRBD1	TGTGCCAGTAGTCGGGGACAGGGGGCGTCTGAAGCTTTCTTT	CASSRGQGASEAFF
TRBV3-1/TRBV3-2	TRBJ1-2	-	-	TGTGCCAGCAGGCTTGCAGGGAAAGGTGGCTACACCTTC	CASRLAGKGGYTF
TRBV18	TRBJ1-2	-	TRBD1	TGTGCCAGCTCACCGACAGGGGACTATGGCTACACCTTC	CASSPTGDYGYTF
TRBV5-1	TRBJ2-1	-	-	TGCGCCAGCAGCTTGGGACTAGTGTCGGGGAATGAGCAGTTCTTC	CASSLGLVSGNEQFF
TRBV19	TRBJ2-3	once	-	TGTGCCAGTAGTATAACGGTTAGCGATACTAGCACAGATACGCAGTATTTT	CASSITVSDTSTDTQYF
TRBV7-2	TRBJ2-1	once	TRBD2	TGTGCCAGCAGCTTCGACCCCTCGACTAGCGGGGGCCACAATGAGCAGTTCTTC	CASSFDPSTSGGHNEQFF
TRBV6-9	TRBJ2-2	-	TRBD1	TGTGCCAGCAGCCTGAATGGGACAGGGTCCGGGGAGCTGTTTTTT	CASSLNGTGSGELFF
TRBV2	TRBJ1-4	-	-	TGTGCCAGCAGTGTCAGGGTTACTGAAAAACTGTTTTTT	CASSVRVTEKLFF
TRBV3-1/TRBV3-2	TRBJ2-2	-	-	TGTGCCAGCAGAACGGTCGGGGAGCTGTTTTTT	CASRTVGELFF
TRBV7-9	TRBJ2-3	-	TRBD2	TGTGCCAGCAGCTCTAGCGGGGGGGCAGTTACAGATACGCAGTATTTT	CASSSSGGAVTDTQYF
TRBV12-3/TRBV12-4	TRBJ2-7	few	-	TGTGCCAGCAGCCCAGGGATCTACGAGCAGTACTTC	CASSPGIYEQYF
TRBV11-1	TRBJ2-2	-	-	TGTGCCAGCAGCTTCCTCAGGAACACCGGGGAGCTGTTTTTT	CASSFLRNTGELFF
TRBV5-1	TRBJ2-3	-	TRBD1	TGCGCCAGCAGCTTGGGTGGCAGGGGGACAGATACGCAGTATTTT	CASSLGGRGTDTQYF
TRBV6-1	TRBJ1-4	-	-	TGTGCCAGCAGTGAGTATAGGACAGAGAGTGAAAAACTGTTTTTT	CASSEYRTESEKLFF
TRBV28	TRBJ1-1	once	-	TGTGCCAGCGGCCCTTCGACAGGCGTGGGGACTGAAGCTTTCTTT	CASGPSTGVGTEAFF
TRBV7-2	TRBJ1-5	-	-	TGTGCCAGCAGCTTAGACGGTTATCAGCCCCAGCATTTT	CASSLDGYQPQHF
TRBV6-5	TRBJ1-2	-	-	TGTGCCAGCAGTTACTCGAGGGGGGGCTATGGCTACACCTTC	CASSYSRGGYGYTF
TRBV2	TRBJ1-5	few	-	TGTGCCAGCACCAGAGGACAGCCTAATCAGCCCCAGCATTTT	CASTRGQPNQPQHF
TRBV18	TRBJ2-2	-	-	TGTGCCAGCTCACCACCAGGCGGGACCGGGGAGCTGTTTTTT	CASSPPGGTGELFF